This T cell receptor beta chain comes out of a study of T cell responses to AZD1222 COVID-19 vaccine. The V gene's germline CDR1 is SSHAT and CDR2 FNYEAQ (reference sequence). The CDR3 extends over 15 amino acids. The V gene end was trimmed by 5 bases and the J gene end by 6 bases; junction bases not matched to a gene: 5. The protocol was immunoSEQ multiplex PCR, while the TCRdb copy is restricted to in-frame clones and leaves out a portion. Of about 140,000 clones in the sample, approximately 90% are singletons; the top ten hold 1.9%. The V and J genes are TRBV7-7 and TRBJ2-1; 12 bases are shared with TRBD1. The specimen comprised peripheral blood, sampled on day 0 of AZD1222 vaccination. The clonotype was recovered from an adult in good health. DNA of the CDR3: TGTGCCAGCAGCCGAGGGACAGGGGGCTTCAATGAGCAGTTCTTC. It is translated as CASSRGTGGFNEQFF.